A single sample gave rise to the 31 T cell receptor beta chains below, sequenced in a study of shared clonotypes between healthy human individuals. Using immunoSEQ multiplex PCR, the repertoire was profiled, and TCRdb retains in-frame clones only, with some absent. The data show approximately 590,000 clones, with nearly 97% seen just once and roughly 0.1% held by the top ten. The naive CD8 subset, CD45RO-negative cells positively selected for CCR7, excluded terminally differentiated effector memory CD45RA+ cells. The sequenced sample was naive CD8+ T cells sorted from blood. These receptors all come from a woman aged 25 to 39 in good health.

V and J are TRBV4-2 and TRBJ1-1, with D uncertain. The CDR3 is made up of 14 amino acids. CDR1 LGHNA and CDR2 YNFKEQ come from the germline V gene. Deletions cut 2 bases from V and 1 base from J, with 8 bases between. Here the CDR3 reads CASSQMEGNTEAFF. Here the CDR3 DNA reads TGTGCCAGCAGCCAAATGGAAGGGAACACTGAAGCTTTCTTT.

The rearrangement uses TRBV28 and TRBJ2-1; 14 nucleotides line up with TRBD2. The ends lost 5 bases at V and 16 bases at J; junction bases unmatched: 16. Germline CDR1 is MDHEN and CDR2 is SYDVKM. The CDR3 is 16 amino acids. Here the CDR3 reads CASSPGLAGGPIESFF. DNA for the CDR3: TGTGCCAGCAGTCCCGGACTAGCGGGAGGACCCATCGAGAGTTTCTTC.

The CDR3: CASSSPLMGLSYNEQFF. CDR3 DNA: TGTGCCAGCAGTTCCCCGTTGATGGGTCTCTCCTACAATGAGCAGTTCTTC. This rearrangement joins TRBV28 to TRBJ2-1; D ambiguous. Looked up from germline, CDR1 is MDHEN and CDR2 is SYDVKM. This CDR3 region has 17 residues. V lost 4 bases and J 0 bases, leaving 16 bases between the germline ends.

CDR3: CASGGGLGAYNEQFF. The CDR3 nucleotides are TGTGCTAGTGGTGGGGGACTGGGAGCCTACAATGAGCAGTTCTTC. V is TRBV12-5 and J is TRBJ2-1, with D possibly being TRBD2 (6 bases). With 5 bases removed from V and 2 bases from J, the gap between germline ends came to 13 bases. The germline V gene has CDR1 LGHNT and CDR2 FRNRAP. CDR3 length: 15 residues.

This clone was seen a single time. This chain joins TRBV7-3 and TRBJ2-1; 13 bases agree with TRBD2. This CDR3 has 18 residues. Germline trimming cut 5 bases from V and 9 bases from J; bases unmatched to any gene: 16. Germline V gives CDR1 SGHTA, CDR2 FQGTGA. Written as DNA, the CDR3 is TGTGCCAGCAGCCCTAGTGATAGGACTAGCGGGAGATGGGGTGAGCAGTTCTTC. Its translation: CASSPSDRTSGRWGEQFF.

The V call is TRBV28, the J call TRBJ1-5; 7 bases are a match to TRBD1. There are 17 residues in the CDR3. Per germline, CDR1 MDHEN and CDR2 SYDVKM. The J segment lost 7 bases and the V segment lost 7 bases, leaving 19 bases of the junction unmatched. This chain's CDR3 is CASTPDSTGRFGQPQHF. The CDR3 nucleotides read TGTGCCAGCACCCCAGATTCGACAGGGCGTTTTGGGCAGCCCCAGCATTTT.

CDR3 bases: TGTGCCAGCAGTGAAGTTGTCAGGGGGGAAGATATGGCTTTCTTT. It yields the protein CASSEVVRGEDMAFF. This chain connects TRBV2 to TRBJ1-1; 7 nucleotides line up with TRBD1. J gave up 11 bases and V 1 base, and 13 bases lay outside the gene matches. The CDR3 covers 15 residues. Germline CDR1 SNHLY, CDR2 FYNNEI.

The rearrangement links TRBV7-9 to TRBJ1-4; 7 bases are shared with TRBD1. The trim removed 5 bases at V and 5 bases at J, leaving 5 bases unmatched. CDR3 length: 14 residues. The germline gives CDR1 SEHNR, CDR2 FQNEAQ (reference sequence). CDR3 DNA: TGTGCCAGCAGCCACCGGGACAGAAATGAAAAACTGTTTTTT. Amino acids: CASSHRDRNEKLFF.

V is TRBV6-1 and J is TRBJ1-1; possibly TRBD1 for D (5 bases). Germline CDR1 is MNHNS and CDR2 is SASEGT. The CDR3 runs to 15 residues. V was clipped by 7 bases and J by 1 base, with 16 bases between them. The CDR3: CASMGRDPRNTEAFF. The DNA of the CDR3 is TGTGCCAGCATGGGCAGGGACCCCCGGAACACTGAAGCTTTCTTT.

This chain uses TRBV5-4 with TRBJ1-1; D is unresolved. The CDR3 has 16 residues. From germline, CDR1 is SGHNT and CDR2 YYREEE (reference sequence). The V and J ends lost 0 bases and 1 base respectively, with 13 bases between them. The CDR3 loop reads CASSLAPSLRNTEAFF. The CDR3 DNA reads as TGTGCCAGCAGCTTGGCCCCCAGCTTGAGGAACACTGAAGCTTTCTTT.

This chain connects TRBV7-2 to TRBJ1-1; D unclear. Germline V gives CDR1 SGHTA, CDR2 FQGNSA. V was trimmed by 1 base and J by 4 bases, leaving 13 bases between them. The CDR3 runs to 15 residues. The chain's CDR3 is CASSLDRWGLTEAFF. The CDR3 DNA sequence: TGTGCCAGCAGCTTAGATAGATGGGGTCTCACTGAAGCTTTCTTT.

The gene calls are TRBV27 and TRBJ2-7, with 11 bases that match TRBD1. The CDR3 totals 14 residues. The germline CDR1 and CDR2 sequences are MNHEY and SMNVEV (reference sequence). V shed 4 bases and J 7 bases; nucleotides not matched to a gene: 6. The CDR3 DNA follows: TGTGCCAGCAGTTGGGACAGGGGGGCAGGTGAGCAGTACTTC. Translated, it gives CASSWDRGAGEQYF.

This chain links TRBV6-1 with TRBJ1-2; D gene ambiguous. The V gene's germline CDR1 is MNHNS and CDR2 SASEGT. The V end was cut by 6 bases, the J end by 5 bases, with 19 bases between. The CDR3 spans 15 residues. The CDR3 protein is CASSTKEFSSYGYTF. In DNA form, the CDR3 reads TGTGCCAGCAGCACCAAAGAGTTTTCGTCTTATGGCTACACCTTC.

The rearrangement uses TRBV28 and TRBJ1-2; D is undetermined. Germline V CDR1 and CDR2: MDHEN, SYDVKM. The CDR3 covers 15 residues. Trimming removed 5 bases from V and 4 bases from J, with 17 bases in between. The CDR3 DNA sequence: TGTGCCAGCAGTCTAGGGATAGCTCTAGGCTATGGCTACACCTTC. Translation gives CASSLGIALGYGYTF.

This clone was seen once. The chain employs TRBV14 and TRBJ2-5, with 7 bases matching TRBD1. The DNA matches TRBJ2-7 better at its end, which makes the J call doubtful. The CDR3 sequence is 14 residues long. Germline CDR1 and CDR2: SGHDN and FVKESK. The CDR3 sequence: CASSQEGRGYEQYF. Written as DNA, the CDR3 is TGTGCCAGCAGCCAAGAAGGCAGGGGGTACGAGCAGTACTTC.

The CDR3 is CASSYSQGHIQNIQYF. CDR3 nucleotide sequence: TGTGCCAGCAGTTACTCGCAGGGACACATCCAAAACATTCAGTACTTC. This chain uses TRBV6-5 with TRBJ2-4; TRBD1 is a possible D gene (6 bases). The CDR3 spans 16 residues. The V end lost 0 bases, the J end lost 5 bases, and 14 bases lay between the germline ends. The germline gives CDR1 MNHEY, CDR2 SVGAGI.

The rearrangement links TRBV19 to TRBJ2-7; 10 bases fit TRBD1. The V gene's germline CDR1 is LNHDA and CDR2 SQIVND (reference sequence). V gave up 7 bases and J gave up 4 bases; unmatched junction bases: 10. The CDR3 is made up of 15 amino acids. The CDR3 nucleotides are TGTGCCAGTACTCATTCCTGGGGACAGGGGTACGAGCAGTACTTC. Encoded protein: CASTHSWGQGYEQYF.

The CDR3 protein is CAWSSGLVTDTQYF. The CDR3 DNA reads TGTGCCTGGAGTAGCGGACTAGTCACAGATACGCAGTATTTT. This chain joins TRBV30 and TRBJ2-3; 7 positions match TRBD2. The CDR3 is 14 amino acids. Germline V gives CDR1 GTSNPN, CDR2 SVGIG (reference sequence). The J segment lost 2 bases and the V segment lost 2 bases, leaving 4 bases of the junction unmatched.

The genes are TRBV28 and TRBJ1-1; a weak D match, TRBD1 (5 bases). The CDR3 has 14 residues. V was cut by 6 bases and J by 5 bases, with 16 bases left in between. Germline V gene sequence: CDR1 MDHEN, CDR2 SYDVKM. The CDR3 sequence is CASSQGAGWTEAFF. The CDR3 DNA reads as TGTGCCAGCAGCCAAGGGGCGGGATGGACTGAAGCTTTCTTT.

For the CDR3, the DNA is TGTGCCAGCAGACGGGACAGCGCTAGCAATCAGCCCCAGCATTTT. It is translated as CASRRDSASNQPQHF. The chain has TRBV6-5 and TRBJ1-5; 7 positions agree with TRBD1. The V segment lost 6 bases and the J segment 0 bases; nucleotides outside the gene matches: 5. The germline V gene has CDR1 MNHEY and CDR2 SVGAGI. This CDR3 spans 15 amino acids.

The chain links TRBV15 to TRBJ1-5; 7 bases map to TRBD1. Per germline, CDR1 LNHNV and CDR2 YYDKDF (reference sequence). CDR3 size: 15 residues. Trimming at V came to 0 bases and at J to 7 bases, leaving 6 bases not matched to a gene. The CDR3 DNA follows: TGTGCCACCAGCAGAGATATACAGGGGAGGCAGCCCCAGCATTTT. It encodes CATSRDIQGRQPQHF.

CDR3 coding DNA: TGTGCCATCAGTGACTCCCACCCGGCCTACAATGAGCAGTTCTTC. Protein: CAISDSHPAYNEQFF. V is TRBV10-3 and J is TRBJ2-1; D gene uncertain. The germline V gene encodes CDR1 ENHRY and CDR2 SYGVKD. Trimming stripped 3 bases from V and 2 bases from J, with 11 bases between. The CDR3 runs to 15 residues.

The rearrangement joins TRBV5-1 to TRBJ2-5, with 8 bases that match TRBD2. V was pared by 3 bases and J by 5 bases, with 9 bases of the junction left unmatched. The CDR3 sequence is 15 residues long. Germline loops: CDR1 SGHRS, CDR2 YFSETQ. DNA for the CDR3: TGCGCCAGCAGCTCGGGACTAGAGGTTCCCGAGACCCAGTACTTC. This encodes CASSSGLEVPETQYF. Full variable domain (rest looked up from reference TRBV5-1 and TRBJ2-5): KAGVTQTPRYLIKTRGQQVTLSCSPISGHRSVSWYQQTPGQGLQFLFEYFSETQRNKGNFPGRFSGRQFSNSRSEMNVSTLELGDSALYLCASSSGLEVPETQYFGPGTRLLVL.

V and J are TRBV2 and TRBJ2-5, with D unclear. Germline assignment: CDR1 SNHLY and CDR2 FYNNEI. The CDR3 has 14 amino acids. The germline V and J ends were trimmed by 6 bases and 2 bases, with 13 bases remaining between them. This chain's CDR3 is CASRLPGRQETQYF. The CDR3 DNA is TGTGCCAGCAGGCTCCCGGGCAGACAAGAGACCCAGTACTTC.

The V call is TRBV9, the J call TRBJ2-7; 8 nucleotides agree with TRBD2. After removal of 5 bases from V and 5 bases from J, the junction contained 9 bases not matched to a gene. Germline V gene data show CDR1 as SGDLS and CDR2 as YYNGEE. The CDR3 is 14 amino acids. The CDR3 loop reads CASSSGLGPHEQYF. DNA of the CDR3: TGTGCCAGCAGTTCGGGACTAGGACCCCACGAGCAGTACTTC. Full variable domain (rest looked up from reference TRBV9 and TRBJ2-7): DSGVTQTPKHLITATGQRVTLRCSPRSGDLSVYWYQQSLDQGLQFLIQYYNGEERAKGNILERFSAQQFPDLHSELNLSSLELGDSALYFCASSSGLGPHEQYFGPGTRLTVT.

Worth noting for this clone: Other DNA sequences in the sample encode the same CDR3. V gene TRBV27 combines with J gene TRBJ2-3; no clear D gene. Trimming stripped 5 bases from V and 6 bases from J, with 6 bases between. The V gene's germline CDR1 is MNHEY and CDR2 SMNVEV (reference sequence). The CDR3 consists of 11 residues. The CDR3 loop reads CASSLGDTQYF. The CDR3 DNA follows: TGTGCCAGCAGTCTTGGGGATACGCAGTATTTT.

The rearrangement joins TRBV27 to TRBJ2-7; D is possibly TRBD2 (5 bases). Trimming shortened V by 0 bases and J by 3 bases, and 12 bases separated the two germline ends. The CDR3 runs 15 residues. Per the germline V gene, CDR1 is MNHEY and CDR2 is SMNVEV (reference sequence). This CDR3 is CASSLSASLYYEQYF. CDR3 nucleotide sequence: TGTGCCAGCAGTTTATCGGCTAGCTTGTACTACGAGCAGTACTTC.

A single count supports this clone. This chain connects TRBV4-1 to TRBJ1-2, with D perhaps TRBD1 (5 bases). This CDR3 is built from 12 residues. CDR1 and CDR2 from the germline V gene are MGHRA and YSYEKL. Trimming removed 1 base at V and 11 bases at J, with 11 bases between. The CDR3 spells CASSQGGPVYTF. The CDR3 DNA reads TGCGCCAGCAGCCAAGGGGGACCGGTTTACACCTTC.

The V gene is TRBV6-1, the J gene TRBJ2-7; TRBD2 aligns across 8 bases. The germline gives CDR1 MNHNS, CDR2 SASEGT. The CDR3 has 13 residues. After removal of 10 bases from V and 3 bases from J, the junction contained 8 bases not matched to a gene. CDR3 loop: CATDISGSYEQYF. DNA of the CDR3: TGTGCCACCGACATAAGCGGGAGCTACGAGCAGTACTTC.

This clone was counted a single time. The chain has TRBV7-2 and TRBJ1-5; D is possibly TRBD1 (6 bases). Germline CDR1 is SGHTA and CDR2 is FQGNSA. CDR3 length: 18 residues. V was cut by 3 bases and J by 0 bases, with 18 bases left in between. In DNA, the CDR3 is TGTGCCAGCAGCTTCCCCCGGACAGTCCCATATAGCAATCAGCCCCAGCATTTT. Residues: CASSFPRTVPYSNQPQHF.

The chain joins TRBV28 to TRBJ2-3; perhaps TRBD1 as D (6 bases). CDR3 length: 15 residues. Germline loops: CDR1 MDHEN, CDR2 SYDVKM. Trimming removed 3 bases at V and 1 base at J, with 11 bases between. The DNA of the CDR3 is TGTGCCAGCAGTTTCAGGGGCGCGCGCACAGATACGCAGTATTTT. It codes for CASSFRGARTDTQYF.